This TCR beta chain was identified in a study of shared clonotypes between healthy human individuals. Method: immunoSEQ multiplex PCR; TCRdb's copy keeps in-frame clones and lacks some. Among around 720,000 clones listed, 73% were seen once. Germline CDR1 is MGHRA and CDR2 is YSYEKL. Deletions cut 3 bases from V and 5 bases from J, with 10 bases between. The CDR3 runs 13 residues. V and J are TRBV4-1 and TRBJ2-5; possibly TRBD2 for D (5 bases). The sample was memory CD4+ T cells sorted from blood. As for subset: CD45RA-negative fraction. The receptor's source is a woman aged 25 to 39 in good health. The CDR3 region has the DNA TGCGCCAGCAGCCAGTGGACTCGGGAGACCCAGTACTTC. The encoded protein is CASSQWTRETQYF.